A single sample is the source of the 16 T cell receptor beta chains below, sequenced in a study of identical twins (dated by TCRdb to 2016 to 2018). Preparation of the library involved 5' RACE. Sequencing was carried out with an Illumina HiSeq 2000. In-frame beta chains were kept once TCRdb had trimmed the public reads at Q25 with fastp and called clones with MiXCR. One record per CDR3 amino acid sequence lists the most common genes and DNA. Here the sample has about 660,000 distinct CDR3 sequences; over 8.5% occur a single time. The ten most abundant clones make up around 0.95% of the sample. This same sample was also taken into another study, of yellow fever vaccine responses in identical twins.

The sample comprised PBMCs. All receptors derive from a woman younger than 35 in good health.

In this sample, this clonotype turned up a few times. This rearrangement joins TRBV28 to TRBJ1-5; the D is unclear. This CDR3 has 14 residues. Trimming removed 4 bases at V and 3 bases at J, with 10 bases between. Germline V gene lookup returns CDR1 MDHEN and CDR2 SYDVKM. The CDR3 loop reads CASSSFQPNQPQHF. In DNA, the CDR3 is TGTGCCAGCAGTTCCTTCCAGCCCAATCAGCCCCAGCATTTT.

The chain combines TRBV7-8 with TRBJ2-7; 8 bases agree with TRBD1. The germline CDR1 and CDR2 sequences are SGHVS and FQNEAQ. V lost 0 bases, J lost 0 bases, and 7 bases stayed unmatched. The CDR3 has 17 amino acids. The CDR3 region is CASSLAMQGANSYEQYF. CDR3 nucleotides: TGTGCCAGCAGCTTAGCTATGCAGGGGGCTAACTCCTACGAGCAGTACTTC.

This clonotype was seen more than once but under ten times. CDR3 coding DNA: TGTGCCAGCAGTGTGGAGACAGCCAATCTTGGTGGAAATGAGCAGTTCTTC. Its translation: CASSVETANLGGNEQFF. The chain carries TRBV2 and TRBJ2-1; maybe TRBD1 (5 bases). The CDR3 spans 17 residues. The germline V and J ends were trimmed by 4 bases and 7 bases, with 23 bases remaining between them. Germline lookup yields CDR1 SNHLY and CDR2 FYNNEI. The full variable domain, its missing parts supplied by reference TRBV2 and TRBJ2-1, is EPEVTQTPSHQVTQMGQEVILRCVPISNHLYFYWYRQILGQKVEFLVSFYNNEISEKSEIFDDQFSVERPDGSNFTLKIRSTKLEDSAMYFCASSVETANLGGNEQFFGPGTRLTVL.

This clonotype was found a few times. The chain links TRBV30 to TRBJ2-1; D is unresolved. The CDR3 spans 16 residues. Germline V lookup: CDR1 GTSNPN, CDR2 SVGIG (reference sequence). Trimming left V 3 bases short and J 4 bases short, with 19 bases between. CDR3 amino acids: CAWREILGRKYNEQFF. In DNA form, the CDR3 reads TGTGCCTGGAGGGAGATCCTAGGTCGAAAGTACAATGAGCAGTTCTTC.

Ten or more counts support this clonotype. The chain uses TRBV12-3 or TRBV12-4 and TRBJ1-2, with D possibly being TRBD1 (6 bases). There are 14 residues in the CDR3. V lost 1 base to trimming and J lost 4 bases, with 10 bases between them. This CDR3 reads CASSLGGGAYGYTF. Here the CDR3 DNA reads TGTGCCAGCAGTTTAGGTGGGGGCGCCTATGGCTACACCTTC.

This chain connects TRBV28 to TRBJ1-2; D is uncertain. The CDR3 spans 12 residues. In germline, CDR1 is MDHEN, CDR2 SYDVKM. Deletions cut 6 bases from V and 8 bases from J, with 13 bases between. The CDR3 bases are TGTGCCAGCAGCTTAATAGGAGGCGGCTACACCTTC. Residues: CASSLIGGGYTF.

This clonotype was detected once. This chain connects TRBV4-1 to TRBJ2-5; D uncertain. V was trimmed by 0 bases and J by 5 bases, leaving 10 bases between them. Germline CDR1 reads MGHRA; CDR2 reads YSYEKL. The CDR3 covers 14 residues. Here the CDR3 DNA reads TGCGCCAGCAGCCAAGAGCGGACGTGCGAGACCCAGTACTTC. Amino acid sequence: CASSQERTCETQYF.

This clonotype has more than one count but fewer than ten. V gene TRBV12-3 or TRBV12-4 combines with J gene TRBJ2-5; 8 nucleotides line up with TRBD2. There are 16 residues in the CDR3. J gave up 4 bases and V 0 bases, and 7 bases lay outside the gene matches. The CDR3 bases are TGTGCCAGCAGTTTAGCGAGTGGACTAGCTTCAGAGACCCAGTACTTC. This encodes CASSLASGLASETQYF.

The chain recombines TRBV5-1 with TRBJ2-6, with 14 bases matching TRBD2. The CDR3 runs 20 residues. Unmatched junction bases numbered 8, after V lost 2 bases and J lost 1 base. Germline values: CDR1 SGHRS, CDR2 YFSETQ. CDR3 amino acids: CASSLVTSGRAGSGANVLTF. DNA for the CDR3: TGCGCCAGCAGCTTAGTGACTAGCGGGAGGGCCGGTTCTGGGGCCAACGTCCTGACTTTC.

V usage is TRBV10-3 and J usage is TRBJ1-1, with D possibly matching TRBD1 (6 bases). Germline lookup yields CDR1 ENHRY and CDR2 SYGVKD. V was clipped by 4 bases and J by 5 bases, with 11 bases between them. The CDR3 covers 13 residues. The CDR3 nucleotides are TGTGCCATCAGTGTAGGGGGGGGGACTGAAGCTTTCTTT. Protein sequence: CAISVGGGTEAFF.

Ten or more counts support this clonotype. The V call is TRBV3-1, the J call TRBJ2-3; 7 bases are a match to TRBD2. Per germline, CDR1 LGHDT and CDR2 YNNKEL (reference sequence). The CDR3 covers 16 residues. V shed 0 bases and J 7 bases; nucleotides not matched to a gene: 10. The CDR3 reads CASSQEMAGALNTQYF. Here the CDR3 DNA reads TGTGCCAGCAGCCAAGAGATGGCGGGAGCGCTTAATACGCAGTATTTT.

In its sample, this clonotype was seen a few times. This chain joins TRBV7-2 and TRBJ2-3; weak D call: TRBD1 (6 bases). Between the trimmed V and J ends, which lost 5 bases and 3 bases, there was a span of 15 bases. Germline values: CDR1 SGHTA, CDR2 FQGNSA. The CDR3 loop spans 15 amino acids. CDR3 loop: CASSRFRGVTDTQYF. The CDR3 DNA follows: TGTGCCAGCAGCCGATTCAGGGGTGTGACAGATACGCAGTATTTT.

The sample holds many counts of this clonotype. The CDR3 loop reads CASSFRQGAIGEQFF. In nucleotides, the CDR3 is TGTGCCAGCAGCTTTCGACAGGGGGCTATCGGTGAGCAGTTCTTC. V and J are TRBV5-6 and TRBJ2-1, with 10 bases that match TRBD1. This CDR3 has 15 amino acids. The germline CDR1 and CDR2 sequences are SGHDT and YYEEEE. Germline trimming cut 2 bases from V and 9 bases from J; bases unmatched to any gene: 8.

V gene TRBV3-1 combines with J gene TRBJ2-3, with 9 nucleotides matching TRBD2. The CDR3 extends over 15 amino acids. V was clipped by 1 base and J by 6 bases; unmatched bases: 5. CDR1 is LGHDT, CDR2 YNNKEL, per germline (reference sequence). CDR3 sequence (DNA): TGTGCCAGCAGCCAAGTTCGGACTAGCGCGGATACGCAGTATTTT. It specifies CASSQVRTSADTQYF.

The CDR3 nucleotides are TGTGCCAGCGCAGCCCTAGGAGGCACAGATACGCAGTATTTT. It specifies CASAALGGTDTQYF. The chain employs TRBV12-3 or TRBV12-4 and TRBJ2-3; no clear D gene. Trimming pared 8 bases from V and 1 base from J, leaving 13 bases between. The CDR3 is 14 amino acids.

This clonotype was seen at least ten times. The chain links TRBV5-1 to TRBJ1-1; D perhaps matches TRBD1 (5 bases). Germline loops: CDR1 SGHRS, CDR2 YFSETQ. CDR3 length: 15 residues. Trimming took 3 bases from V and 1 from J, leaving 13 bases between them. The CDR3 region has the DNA TGCGCCAGCAGCTACTCAGGGTTAGCGAACACTGAAGCTTTCTTT. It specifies CASSYSGLANTEAFF.